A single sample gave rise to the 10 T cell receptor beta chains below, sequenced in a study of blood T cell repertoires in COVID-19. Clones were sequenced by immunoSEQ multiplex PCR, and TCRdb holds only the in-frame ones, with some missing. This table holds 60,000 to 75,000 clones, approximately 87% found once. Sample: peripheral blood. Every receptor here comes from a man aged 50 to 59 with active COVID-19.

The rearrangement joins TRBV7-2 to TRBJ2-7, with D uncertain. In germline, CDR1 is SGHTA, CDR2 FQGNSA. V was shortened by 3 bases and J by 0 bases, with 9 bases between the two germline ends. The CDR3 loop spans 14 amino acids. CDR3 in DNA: TGTGCCAGCAGCTTTAGCCCGAACTCCTACGAGCAGTACTTC. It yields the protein CASSFSPNSYEQYF.

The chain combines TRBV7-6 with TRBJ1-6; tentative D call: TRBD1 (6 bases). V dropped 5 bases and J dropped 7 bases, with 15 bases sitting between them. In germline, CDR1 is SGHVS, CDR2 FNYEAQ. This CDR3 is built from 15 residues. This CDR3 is CASSAGQSTNSPLHF. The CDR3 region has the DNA TGTGCCAGCAGCGCCGGACAGTCAACAAATTCACCCCTCCACTTT. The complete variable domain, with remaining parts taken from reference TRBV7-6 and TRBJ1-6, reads GAGVSQSPRYKVTKRGQDVALRCDPISGHVSLYWYRQALGQGPEFLTYFNYEAQQDKSGLPNDRFSAERPEGSISTLTIQRTEQRDSAMYRCASSAGQSTNSPLHFGNGTRLTVT.

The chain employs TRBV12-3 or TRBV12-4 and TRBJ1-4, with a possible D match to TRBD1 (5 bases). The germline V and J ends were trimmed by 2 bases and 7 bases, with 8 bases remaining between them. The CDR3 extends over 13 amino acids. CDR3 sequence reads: CASSLWGREKLFF. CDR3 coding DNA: TGTGCCAGCAGTTTATGGGGCCGTGAAAAACTGTTTTTT.

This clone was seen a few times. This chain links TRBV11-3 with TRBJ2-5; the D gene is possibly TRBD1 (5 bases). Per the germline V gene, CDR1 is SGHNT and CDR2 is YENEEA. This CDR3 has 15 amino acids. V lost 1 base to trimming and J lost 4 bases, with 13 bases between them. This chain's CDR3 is CASSLGQSSVETQYF. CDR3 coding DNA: TGTGCCAGCAGCTTAGGACAGTCTAGTGTAGAGACCCAGTACTTC.

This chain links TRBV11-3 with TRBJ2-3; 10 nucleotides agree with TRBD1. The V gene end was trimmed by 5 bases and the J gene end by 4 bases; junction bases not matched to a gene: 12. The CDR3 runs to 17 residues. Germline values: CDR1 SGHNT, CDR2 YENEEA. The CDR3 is CASSPKRGQGFSDTQYF. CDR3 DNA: TGTGCCAGCAGCCCGAAGAGGGGACAGGGGTTTTCAGATACGCAGTATTTT.

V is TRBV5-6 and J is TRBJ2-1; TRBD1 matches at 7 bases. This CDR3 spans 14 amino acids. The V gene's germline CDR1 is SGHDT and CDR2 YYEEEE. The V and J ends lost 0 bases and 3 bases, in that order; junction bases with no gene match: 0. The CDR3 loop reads CASSLGTGYNEQFF. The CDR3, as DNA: TGTGCCAGCAGCTTGGGGACAGGCTACAATGAGCAGTTCTTC.

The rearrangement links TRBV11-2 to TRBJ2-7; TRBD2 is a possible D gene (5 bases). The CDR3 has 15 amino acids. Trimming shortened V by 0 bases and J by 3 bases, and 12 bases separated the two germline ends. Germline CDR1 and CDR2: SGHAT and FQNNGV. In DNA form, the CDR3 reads TGTGCCAGCAGCTTAGAGGGGATAGGGAGCTACGAGCAGTACTTC. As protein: CASSLEGIGSYEQYF.

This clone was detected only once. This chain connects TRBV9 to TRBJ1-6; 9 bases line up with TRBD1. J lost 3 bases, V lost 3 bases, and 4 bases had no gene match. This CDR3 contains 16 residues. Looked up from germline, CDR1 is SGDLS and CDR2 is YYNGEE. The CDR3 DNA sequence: TGTGCCAGCAGCGCGAGGGGACAGGGCTATAATTCACCCCTCCACTTT. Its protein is CASSARGQGYNSPLHF.

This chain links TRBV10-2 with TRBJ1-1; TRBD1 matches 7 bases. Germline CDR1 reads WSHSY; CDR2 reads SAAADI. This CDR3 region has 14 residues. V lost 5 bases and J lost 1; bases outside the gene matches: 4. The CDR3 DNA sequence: TGCGCCAGCAGTCTACAGGGGTCGAACACTGAAGCTTTCTTT. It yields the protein CASSLQGSNTEAFF.

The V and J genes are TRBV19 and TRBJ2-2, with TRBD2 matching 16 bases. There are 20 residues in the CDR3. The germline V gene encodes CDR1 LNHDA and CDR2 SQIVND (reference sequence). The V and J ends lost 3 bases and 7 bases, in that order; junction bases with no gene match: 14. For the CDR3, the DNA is TGTGCCAGTAGTATGGCACCGGGACTAGCGGGAGGGCCTTTAATCGGGGAGCTGTTTTTT. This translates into CASSMAPGLAGGPLIGELFF.